Sequencing of this T cell receptor beta chain was carried out in a study of spatial heterogeneity in lung cancer. The CDR3 has 15 residues. Per the germline V gene, CDR1 is MGHDK and CDR2 is SYGVNS. The ends were cut back, 1 base at V and 2 bases at J, with 6 bases in the middle. In TCRdb, the 5' RACE reads were re-called with MiXCR into one record per CDR3 protein. The table has almost 75,000 distinct CDR3 sequences, less than 15% seen once; the top ten hold roughly 7%. Time point indicated: sample taken at primary tumor resection. Sequencing was performed on whole RNA extracted from tumor and nontumor lung tissue, or from frozen PBMC, and the material was left unsorted.

This rearrangement joins TRBV25-1 to TRBJ2-6, with unresolved D. The origin of this receptor is a male donor with early-stage non-small cell lung cancer. The sequenced sample was PBMCs, obtained at surgery. The CDR3 protein is CASSEWTAGANVLTF. DNA for the CDR3: TGTGCCAGCAGTGAATGGACGGCTGGGGCCAACGTCCTGACTTTC.